These T cell receptor beta chains were read from a single sample in a study of monozygotic twins with inflammatory bowel disease. TCRdb re-called the 5' RACE reads and catalogs CDR3 proteins one per entry, DNA excluded. In all, the sample yields about 450,000 distinct CDR3 sequences. The sample was blood. Receptor source: a human donor with ulcerative colitis or Crohn's disease, or a healthy co-twin of an affected twin (not recorded which). The CDR3 runs from the conserved cysteine through the conserved F or W.

CDR3 protein: CASSWGQGPYEQYF
J gene: TRBJ2-7
V gene: TRBV5-5

CDR3 protein: CASTLSYILGTEAFF
J gene: TRBJ1-1
V gene: TRBV11-2

CDR3 protein: CASSLMTGSQAFF
J gene: TRBJ1-1
V gene: TRBV28

CDR3 protein: CASSQDKGLGSEQFF
J gene: TRBJ2-1
V gene: TRBV3-1

CDR3 protein: CASSLDASEQFF
J gene: TRBJ2-1
V gene: TRBV7-2

CDR3 protein: CASSSEVFGNTIYF
J gene: TRBJ1-3
V gene: TRBV7-9

CDR3 protein: CASSLSQGSSNYGYTF
J gene: TRBJ1-2
V gene: TRBV5-1

CDR3 protein: CATLRGSTDTQYF
J gene: TRBJ2-3
V gene: TRBV5-1

CDR3 protein: CSARAGGETGELFF
J gene: TRBJ2-2
V gene: TRBV20-1

CDR3 protein: CASSPRTGSNTEAFF
J gene: TRBJ1-1
V gene: TRBV12-3/TRBV12-4

CDR3 protein: CASSYSGDRGPMNTEAFF
J gene: TRBJ1-1
V gene: TRBV6-5

CDR3 protein: CASSQDWGTGNTIYF
J gene: TRBJ1-3
V gene: TRBV4-1

CDR3 protein: CASSQSRGAREAFF
J gene: TRBJ1-1
V gene: TRBV14

CDR3 protein: CASPLDSGANVLTF
J gene: TRBJ2-6
V gene: TRBV6-1

CDR3 protein: CASSLALQGRTGELFF
J gene: TRBJ2-2
V gene: TRBV5-1

CDR3 protein: CASTLGADTEAFF
J gene: TRBJ1-1
V gene: TRBV7-9

CDR3 protein: CASSSLLAGIDEQYF
J gene: TRBJ2-7
V gene: TRBV5-1

CDR3 protein: CASSLPGLATNEQFF
J gene: TRBJ2-1
V gene: TRBV5-4

CDR3 protein: CASSYPPHRLETYEQYF
J gene: TRBJ2-7
V gene: TRBV6-5

CDR3 protein: CASSSILAVSTDTQYF
J gene: TRBJ2-3
V gene: TRBV6-1

CDR3 protein: CASSYGRIRSNQPQHF
J gene: TRBJ1-5
V gene: TRBV6-5

CDR3 protein: CASRKSGTASGNTIYF
J gene: TRBJ1-3
V gene: TRBV5-1

CDR3 protein: CSAPETSGTQETQYF
J gene: TRBJ2-5
V gene: TRBV20-1

CDR3 protein: CSVGRPSYGYTF
J gene: TRBJ1-2
V gene: TRBV29-1

CDR3 protein: CASSHRGDAKNIQYF
J gene: TRBJ2-4
V gene: TRBV3-1

CDR3 protein: CASSSPAGARETQYF
J gene: TRBJ2-5
V gene: TRBV7-2

CDR3 protein: CASTLGRASNQPQHF
J gene: TRBJ1-5
V gene: TRBV12-3/TRBV12-4

CDR3 protein: CASGRQLNTGELFF
J gene: TRBJ2-2
V gene: TRBV5-1

CDR3 protein: CAWSVQAGYNEQFF
J gene: TRBJ2-1
V gene: TRBV30

CDR3 protein: CASSLRLGAADEQYF
J gene: TRBJ2-7
V gene: TRBV5-4

CDR3 protein: CASSFSANYGYTF
J gene: TRBJ1-2
V gene: TRBV5-1

CDR3 protein: CASSTSSGVNTGELFF
J gene: TRBJ2-2
V gene: TRBV7-2

CDR3 protein: CSARDRVSGRGKTQYF
J gene: TRBJ2-5
V gene: TRBV20-1

CDR3 protein: CASSNGLAGGPSTGELFF
J gene: TRBJ2-2
V gene: TRBV5-6

CDR3 protein: CASSRGQIDNEQFF
J gene: TRBJ2-1
V gene: TRBV5-1

CDR3 protein: CASSIQGAVSGANVLTF
J gene: TRBJ2-6
V gene: TRBV7-8

CDR3 protein: CSAPSGRAGDTQYF
J gene: TRBJ2-3
V gene: TRBV20-1